This T cell receptor (beta chain) was captured in a study of blood T cell repertoires in COVID-19. At the level of the study: The analysed material was cDNA or gDNA that came from T cells, B-cell-depleted T cells, or PBMCs.

The study recruited people aged roughly 18 to 89 years across some 23 US areas. Participants' own reports of clinical history determined their cohort assignment. CDR1 SGHRS and CDR2 YFSETQ come from the germline V gene. V was clipped by 2 bases and J by 2 bases; unmatched bases: 2. The CDR3 extends over 16 amino acids. Profiled with immunoSEQ multiplex PCR; TCRdb holds only in-frame clones, not every one. This table holds under 450,000 clones, over 75% found once. The sequencing input was PBMCs or T cells enriched from blood (not recorded which). The rearrangement links TRBV5-1 to TRBJ2-2; 11 positions agree with TRBD2. This receptor was identified in a woman aged 25 to 45 who had recovered from COVID-19. The CDR3 sequence: CASSFTSGRNTGELFF. Written as DNA, the CDR3 is TGCGCCAGCAGCTTTACTAGCGGGAGAAACACCGGGGAGCTGTTTTTT.